This entry features one T cell receptor beta chain sequence. Its antigen is not known. The data were taken from a study of cytomegalovirus exposure and HLA in healthy donors. The overall study: Around 180 million T cells yielded some 100 million unique TCR beta sequences, as an earlier analysis found.

Study-wide results and limits: When the data were analyzed later, several of the most significant clusters appeared to be linked to common viral pathogens. From TCR beta sequences, most subjects' HLA-A and HLA-B alleles were reportedly predicted accurately.

Germline loops: CDR1 SGHTA, CDR2 FQGNSA. This CDR3 region has 16 residues. V lost 4 bases, J lost 1 base, and 10 bases stayed unmatched. Vbeta (60) and Jbeta (13) primers were used in the PCR. Profiling relied on immunoSEQ multiplex PCR, and the TCRdb table lists in-frame clones only, not all of them. This sample carries around 100,000 clones, roughly 71% of them seen once, and the ten largest clones take roughly 11%. Sequences were obtained from PBMCs. This TCR was recovered from a man in his forties in good health and CMV-seropositive. The rearrangement joins TRBV7-2 to TRBJ2-7, with 7 nucleotides matching TRBD2. The CDR3 loop is CASSSTGTIGSYEQYF. For the CDR3, the DNA is TGTGCCAGCAGCTCAACTGGGACTATAGGATCCTACGAGCAGTACTTC.